These 13 T cell receptor beta chains came from one sample sequenced in a study of control samples from healthy donors and cancer patients. The data were produced by immunoSEQ multiplex PCR, yet TCRdb's version contains in-frame clones alone and is incomplete. The sample holds 110,000 to 150,000 clones, roughly 89% seen once. The sequenced material came from blood. The receptors were sampled from a man aged 25 to 40 in good health.

This chain connects TRBV5-6 to TRBJ2-5; D is perhaps TRBD2 (5 bases). The V and J ends lost 5 bases and 5 bases respectively, with 19 bases between them. The CDR3 is 15 residues long. CDR1 and CDR2 (germline): SGHDT, YYEEEE. The CDR3 loop is CASSPTQGSWETQYF. DNA of the CDR3: TGTGCCAGCAGTCCAACTCAAGGGAGTTGGGAGACCCAGTACTTC.

V is TRBV4-3 and J is TRBJ2-7, with D possibly TRBD1 on 7 matching bases. The CDR3 spans 17 residues. V lost 1 base, J lost 0 bases, and 16 bases lay in between. CDR1 and CDR2 from the germline V gene are LGHNA and YSLEER. The CDR3 spells CASSQGGAGGSSYEQYF. DNA of the CDR3: TGCGCCAGCAGCCAAGGAGGGGCAGGGGGGAGCTCCTACGAGCAGTACTTC.

This clone was recorded a few times. This rearrangement joins TRBV7-2 to TRBJ2-2, with TRBD1 matching over 8 bases. The germline gives CDR1 SGHTA, CDR2 FQGNSA. The CDR3 runs 17 residues. The ends lost 1 base at V and 4 bases at J; junction bases unmatched: 8. The CDR3 protein is CASSLGPGQVITGELFF. The DNA for the CDR3 is TGTGCCAGCAGCTTAGGGCCGGGACAGGTTATCACCGGGGAGCTGTTTTTT.

The chain carries TRBV5-1 and TRBJ1-1, with D possibly being TRBD1 (5 bases). In germline, CDR1 is SGHRS, CDR2 YFSETQ. This CDR3 contains 16 residues. Trimming took 3 bases from V and 4 from J, leaving 19 bases between them. The DNA for the CDR3 is TGCGCCAGCAGCTCGCCCAGGGACTATGAAAGCACTGAAGCTTTCTTT. Translation: CASSSPRDYESTEAFF.

V usage is TRBV11-2 and J usage is TRBJ2-1; possible D gene TRBD1, 5 bases. The CDR3 has 11 residues. CDR1 and CDR2 from the germline V gene are SGHAT and FQNNGV. The V end was cut by 1 base, the J end by 14 bases, with 9 bases between. CDR3 loop: CASSLAGFEFF. DNA for the CDR3: TGTGCCAGCAGCTTAGCAGGGTTTGAGTTCTTC. Looking up the rest from reference TRBV11-2 and TRBJ2-1 gives the full variable domain: EAGVAQSPRYKIIEKRQSVAFWCNPISGHATLYWYQQILGQGPKLLIQFQNNGVVDDSQLPKDRFSAERLKGVDSTLKIQPAKLEDSAVYLCASSLAGFEFFGPGTRLTVL.

The chain couples TRBV12-3 or TRBV12-4 to TRBJ2-7; no reliable D call. The length of the CDR3 is 12 residues. V was cut by 0 bases and J by 4 bases, with 4 bases left in between. CDR3 in amino acids: CASSLAGYEQYF. The CDR3 coding sequence is TGTGCCAGCAGTTTAGCTGGTTACGAGCAGTACTTC.

The genes are TRBV4-3 and TRBJ2-2; D is possibly TRBD1 (5 bases). The germline V and J ends were trimmed by 0 bases and 9 bases, with 23 bases remaining between them. The CDR3 length is 18 residues. CDR1 LGHNA and CDR2 YSLEER come from the germline V gene. CDR3: CASSQDRERGGVIRELFF. The CDR3, as DNA: TGCGCCAGCAGCCAAGATCGCGAAAGGGGTGGGGTCATCAGGGAGCTGTTTTTT.

This clone has a handful of counts. The chain is built from TRBV9 and TRBJ2-1, with 10 bases identical to TRBD1. V lost 2 bases, J lost 8 bases, and 10 bases stayed unmatched. CDR1 SGDLS and CDR2 YYNGEE come from the germline V gene. CDR3 size: 16 residues. CDR3 sequence reads: CASSVRGTGVLDEQFF. CDR3 DNA sequence: TGTGCCAGCAGCGTGAGAGGGACAGGGGTGTTGGATGAGCAGTTCTTC.

This sequence joins TRBV19 and TRBJ1-2, with D possibly being TRBD1 (5 bases). Germline V CDR1 and CDR2: LNHDA, SQIVND (reference sequence). V lost 7 bases and J lost 1, with 22 bases in between. This CDR3 is built from 17 residues. CDR3 protein: CASTPLHGGVGNYGYTF. The CDR3 DNA reads TGTGCCAGTACCCCCCTACACGGGGGAGTAGGTAACTATGGCTACACCTTC.

The chain has TRBV30 and TRBJ2-4, with TRBD2 as a possible D gene (5 bases). This CDR3 spans 14 amino acids. Germline values: CDR1 GTSNPN, CDR2 SVGIG (reference sequence). The V end lost 1 base, the J end lost 3 bases, and 10 bases lay between the germline ends. For the CDR3, the DNA is TGTGCCTGGAGTGAAGCCGGACTCAAAAACATTCAGTACTTC. This gives the protein CAWSEAGLKNIQYF.

The chain has TRBV6-5 and TRBJ1-2, with TRBD1 identical over 8 bases. In germline, CDR1 is MNHEY, CDR2 SVGAGI. Trimming at V came to 2 bases and at J to 4 bases, leaving 3 bases not matched to a gene. This CDR3 has 14 amino acids. The CDR3 DNA is TGTGCCAGCAGTTACGGAACAGGGGGCTATGGCTACACCTTC. Translation: CASSYGTGGYGYTF.

The genes are TRBV27 and TRBJ2-7; 8 positions agree with TRBD2. The V gene's germline CDR1 is MNHEY and CDR2 SMNVEV (reference sequence). The CDR3 contains 15 residues. V gave up 0 bases and J gave up 3 bases; unmatched junction bases: 4. This chain's CDR3 is CASSLSGRGGYEQYF. DNA of the CDR3: TGTGCCAGCAGTTTATCGGGCCGGGGGGGCTACGAGCAGTACTTC.

The J gene is TRBJ2-7, the V gene TRBV24-1; D unresolved. Trimming left V 4 bases short and J 2 bases short, with 20 bases between. Germline CDR1 reads KGHDR; CDR2 reads SFDVKD. This CDR3 has 17 residues. The DNA for the CDR3 is TGTGCCACCAGTGACGCAACTCCGGACGGCAACCCCTACGAGCAGTACTTC. Translated, it gives CATSDATPDGNPYEQYF.